This entry features one T cell receptor beta chain sequence. V shed 5 bases and J 7 bases; nucleotides not matched to a gene: 8. The CDR3 runs 14 residues. Germline V CDR1 and CDR2: SGHAT, FQNNGV. The data were taken from a study of T cells in Graves' hyperthyroidism and ophthalmopathy. Recently diagnosed hyperthyroidism of less than 2 months' duration affected patients aged 18 to 65. Template material for amplifying TCR beta CDR3 regions consisted of RNA transcripts. HTBI primers were employed in a first-round RT-PCR of the TCR CDR3. MiXCR, run by TCRdb on the multiplex PCR reads, gives a single entry per CDR3 protein. Of under 650,000 distinct CDR3 sequences in the sample, under 20% were seen once.

Sequenced sample: blood. This receptor was obtained from a woman in her thirties with Graves' hyperthyroidism. The chain joins TRBV11-2 to TRBJ2-1, with 7 positions matching TRBD2. The CDR3 DNA sequence: TGTGCCAGCAGCGCCGGAGGAGCGGGAAATGAGCAGTTCTTC. It specifies CASSAGGAGNEQFF.